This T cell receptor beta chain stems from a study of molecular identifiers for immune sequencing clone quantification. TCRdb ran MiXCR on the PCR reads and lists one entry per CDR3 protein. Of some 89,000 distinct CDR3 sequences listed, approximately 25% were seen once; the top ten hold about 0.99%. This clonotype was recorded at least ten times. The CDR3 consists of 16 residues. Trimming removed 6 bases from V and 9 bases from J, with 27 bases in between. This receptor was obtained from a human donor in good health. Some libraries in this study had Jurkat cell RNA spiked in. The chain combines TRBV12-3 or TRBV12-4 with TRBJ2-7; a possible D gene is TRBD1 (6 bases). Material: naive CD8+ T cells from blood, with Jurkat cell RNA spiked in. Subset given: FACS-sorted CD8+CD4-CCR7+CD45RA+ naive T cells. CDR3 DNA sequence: TGTGCCAGCAGCACGAATACAGGGATCTTGTCTATCGGGCAGTACTTC. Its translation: CASSTNTGILSIGQYF.